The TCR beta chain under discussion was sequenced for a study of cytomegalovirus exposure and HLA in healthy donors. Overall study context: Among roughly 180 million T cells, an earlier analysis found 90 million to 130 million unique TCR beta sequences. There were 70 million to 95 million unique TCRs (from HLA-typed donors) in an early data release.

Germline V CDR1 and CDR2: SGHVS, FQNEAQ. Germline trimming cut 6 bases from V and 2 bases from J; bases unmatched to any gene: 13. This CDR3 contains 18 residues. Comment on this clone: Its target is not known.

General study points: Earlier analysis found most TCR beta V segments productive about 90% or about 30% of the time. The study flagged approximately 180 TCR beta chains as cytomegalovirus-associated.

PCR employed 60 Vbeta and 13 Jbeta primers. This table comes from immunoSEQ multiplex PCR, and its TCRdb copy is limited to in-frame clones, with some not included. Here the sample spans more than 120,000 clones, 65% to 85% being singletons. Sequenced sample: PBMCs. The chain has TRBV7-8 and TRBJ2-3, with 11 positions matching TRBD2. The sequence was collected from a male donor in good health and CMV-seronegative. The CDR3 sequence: CASRVGWSSGRVTDTQYF. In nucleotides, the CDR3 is TGTGCCAGCAGAGTAGGGTGGAGTAGCGGGAGGGTCACAGATACGCAGTATTTT.